This entry concerns a single TCR beta chain. The method was immunoSEQ multiplex PCR; TCRdb's version includes in-frame clones alone and lacks a portion of them. The sample carries fewer than 90,000 clones, about three quarters recorded once. Germline V gene data show CDR1 as SNHLY and CDR2 as FYNNEI. The CDR3 sequence is 13 residues long. V dropped 4 bases and J dropped 6 bases, with 9 bases sitting between them. These data are taken from a study of blood T cell repertoires in COVID-19. The origin of this receptor is an elderly woman with acute or convalescent COVID-19. The V call is TRBV2, the J call TRBJ2-2, with D unclear. The sequenced sample consisted of peripheral blood. CDR3 protein: CASSAEESGELFF. CDR3 DNA: TGTGCCAGCAGTGCTGAGGAGTCCGGGGAGCTGTTTTTT.